A selection of T cell receptor beta chains follows, all from one sample in a study of T-cell reconstitution after alpha-beta-depleted transplantation in children. TCRdb ran MiXCR on the PCR reads and lists one entry per CDR3 protein. The sample holds roughly 790,000 distinct CDR3 sequences, 16% seen once. The sample consisted of PBMCs, mostly from graft donor cells, taken 360 days after TCRalphabeta/CD19-depleted stem cell transplant. The receptors were gathered from a male patient aged 5 to 17 who had a stem cell transplant for acute lymphoblastic leukemia, so the T cells may come from the graft donor. Both conserved end residues are part of each CDR3. Fields, in order: J gene, clone size, V gene, CDR3 protein. Part of the rows lack a size; the others show once, few, many or a class for expanded clones.

J: TRBJ2-7
size: NA
V: TRBV12-3/TRBV12-4
CDR3: CASSLAERGYEQYF

J: TRBJ2-7
size: few
V: TRBV5-4
CDR3: CASSPGEDSQYF

J: TRBJ2-7
size: few
V: TRBV5-5
CDR3: CASSSMWGVGANEQYF

J: TRBJ2-1
size: few
V: TRBV19
CDR3: CASSRTAPLSLSYNEQFF

J: TRBJ2-7
size: NA
V: TRBV7-2
CDR3: CASSLVAGGFPPGEQYF

J: TRBJ1-1
size: NA
V: TRBV7-8
CDR3: CASSLAGYAHGNTEAFF

J: TRBJ2-7
size: NA
V: TRBV19
CDR3: CASSTDRGRYEQYF

J: TRBJ2-7
size: NA
V: TRBV9
CDR3: CASSVVGGEQYF

J: TRBJ1-5
size: many
V: TRBV7-9
CDR3: CASSSSLIEWVNQPQHF

J: TRBJ2-2
size: many
V: TRBV5-1
CDR3: CASSLVAGGTTGELFF

J: TRBJ1-1
size: NA
V: TRBV5-1
CDR3: CASSGADRLSSEAFF

J: TRBJ2-7
size: few
V: TRBV9
CDR3: CASSVQGGEQYF

J: TRBJ2-3
size: many
V: TRBV14
CDR3: CASRPSGRASDTQYF